Listed below are T cell receptor beta chains from one sample, sequenced in a study of shared clonotypes between healthy human individuals. Measured with immunoSEQ multiplex PCR; TCRdb has only the in-frame clones, and not every one. The data contain 550,000 to 850,000 clones, approximately 79% of them seen just once; the ten biggest clones take up approximately 1.6%. The sequenced material came from memory CD4+ T cells sorted from blood. The origin of the receptors is a woman under 40 in good health. Both conserved end residues are part of each CDR3. D genes are given only for firm matches. Rows may omit the clone size; those that give it use once, few, many or a size class.

J gene	clone size	V gene	D gene	CDR3 DNA	CDR3 protein
TRBJ2-2	.	TRBV18	TRBD2	TGTGCCAGCTCACCATTAACGGGACTAGCGGGTAACACCGGGGAGCTGTTTTTT	CASSPLTGLAGNTGELFF
TRBJ2-6	.	TRBV7-3	.	TGTGCCAGCAGCTACTTGTTACGCTTACAAAGTCGGGCCAACGTCCTGACTTTC	CASSYLLRLQSRANVLTF
TRBJ2-7	.	TRBV5-1	TRBD1	TGCGCCAGCAGCAGCGGACAGGAGTACTCCGAGCAGTACTTC	CASSSGQEYSEQYF
TRBJ2-7	.	TRBV10-3	TRBD2	TGTGCCATAGCGGGAGAAGGGTACGAGCAGTACTTC	CAIAGEGYEQYF
TRBJ1-2	.	TRBV6-1	.	TGTGCCAGCAGGGTGCCATCGACCGACAACTATGGCTACACCTTC	CASRVPSTDNYGYTF
TRBJ2-1	.	TRBV7-9	.	TGTGCCAGCAGCTCTGGACAGCGGGTGGGCCCATACAATGAGCAGTTCTTC	CASSSGQRVGPYNEQFF
TRBJ2-6	.	TRBV28	TRBD2	TGTGCCAGCAGTTCCCCTGGCGGGAGGGCTGATGGGGCCAACGTCCTGACTTTC	CASSSPGGRADGANVLTF
TRBJ2-1	.	TRBV5-1	TRBD2	TGCGCCAGCAGCCGCGGGGGTCCGGGGACGCAAGCAAAGAATGAGCAGTTCTTC	CASSRGGPGTQAKNEQFF
TRBJ1-1	once	TRBV11-2	.	TGTGCCAGCAGCCGCATGGACACTGAAGCTTTCTTT	CASSRMDTEAFF
TRBJ2-6	.	TRBV7-9	.	TGTGCCAGCAGCTTAAGAGGGACGGGGATATCTGGGGCCAACGTCCTGACTTTC	CASSLRGTGISGANVLTF
TRBJ2-7	few	TRBV28	TRBD2	TGTGCCAGCCGGGACGGCGGGAGGGCTTCCTACGAGCAGTACTTC	CASRDGGRASYEQYF
TRBJ2-1	.	TRBV6-5	.	TGTGCCAGAAACTTATCGGCCTCCTACAATGAGCAGTTCTTC	CARNLSASYNEQFF
TRBJ1-5	.	TRBV28	.	TGTGCCAGCACTTTCTATAGCAATCAGCCCCAGCATTTT	CASTFYSNQPQHF
TRBJ2-3	.	TRBV9	.	TGTGCCAGCAGCGTAGTTGACTACCCGGGGAGTACGCAGTATTTT	CASSVVDYPGSTQYF
TRBJ1-3	.	TRBV4-1	.	TGCGCCAGCAGCCAAGATCGGCAGGGAGGGCTGGGAAACACCATATATTTT	CASSQDRQGGLGNTIYF
TRBJ2-3	.	TRBV5-1	.	TGCGCCAGCAGTATCGGGAGCACAGATACGCAGTATTTT	CASSIGSTDTQYF